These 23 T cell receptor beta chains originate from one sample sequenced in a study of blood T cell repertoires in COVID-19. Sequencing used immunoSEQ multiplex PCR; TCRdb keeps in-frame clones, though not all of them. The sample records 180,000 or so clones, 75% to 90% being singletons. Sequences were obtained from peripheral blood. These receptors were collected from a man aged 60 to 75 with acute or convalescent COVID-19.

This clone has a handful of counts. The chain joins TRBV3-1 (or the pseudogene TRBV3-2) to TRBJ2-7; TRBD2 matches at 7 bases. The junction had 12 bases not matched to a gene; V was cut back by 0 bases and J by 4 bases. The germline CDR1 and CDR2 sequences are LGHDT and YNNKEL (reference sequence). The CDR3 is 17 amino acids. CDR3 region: CASSQESPWAGEYEQYF. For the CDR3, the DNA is TGTGCCAGCAGCCAAGAATCCCCCTGGGCGGGAGAGTACGAGCAGTACTTC.

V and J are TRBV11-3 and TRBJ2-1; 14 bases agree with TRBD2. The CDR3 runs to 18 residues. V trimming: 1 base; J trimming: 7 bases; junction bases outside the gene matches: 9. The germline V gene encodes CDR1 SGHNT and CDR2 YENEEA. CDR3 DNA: TGTGCCAGCAGCTTAGCCTCCGGGACTAGCGGGAGAAGGAATGAGCAGTTCTTC. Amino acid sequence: CASSLASGTSGRRNEQFF.

In DNA form, the CDR3 reads TGTGCCAGCAGTGAACCGGGGGGGAGCGCCCAGAGCACAGATACGCAGTATTTT. It translates to CASSEPGGSAQSTDTQYF. The chain is built from TRBV2 and TRBJ2-3; 8 positions agree with TRBD2. The ends lost 2 bases at V and 0 bases at J; junction bases unmatched: 10. Germline V lookup: CDR1 SNHLY, CDR2 FYNNEI. This CDR3 region has 18 residues.

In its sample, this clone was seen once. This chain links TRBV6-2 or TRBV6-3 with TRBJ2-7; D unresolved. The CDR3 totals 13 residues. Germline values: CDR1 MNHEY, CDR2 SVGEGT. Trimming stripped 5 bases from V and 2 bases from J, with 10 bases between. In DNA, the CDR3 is TGTGCCAGCAGTAAGCCCACCACCTACGAGCAGTACTTC. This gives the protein CASSKPTTYEQYF.

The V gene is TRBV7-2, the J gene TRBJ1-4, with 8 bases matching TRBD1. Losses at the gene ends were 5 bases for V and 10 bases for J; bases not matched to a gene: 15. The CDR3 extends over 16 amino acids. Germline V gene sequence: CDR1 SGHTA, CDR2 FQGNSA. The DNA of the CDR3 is TGTGCCAGCAGCGAATCGACAGGGGTGGATGCGAGAAAACTGTTTTTT. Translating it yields CASSESTGVDARKLFF.

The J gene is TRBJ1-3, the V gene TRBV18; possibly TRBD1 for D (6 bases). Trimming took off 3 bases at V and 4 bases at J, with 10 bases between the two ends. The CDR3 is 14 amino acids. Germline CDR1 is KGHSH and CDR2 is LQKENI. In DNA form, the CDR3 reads TGTGCCAGCTCACCGGGGGCGACGGGAAACACCATATATTTT. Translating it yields CASSPGATGNTIYF.

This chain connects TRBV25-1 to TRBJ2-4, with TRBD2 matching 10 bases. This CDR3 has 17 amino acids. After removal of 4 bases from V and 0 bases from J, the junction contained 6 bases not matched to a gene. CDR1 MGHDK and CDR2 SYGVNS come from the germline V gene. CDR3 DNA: TGTGCCAGCAGTGCCTCCCTAGCGGGAGAAGCCAAAAACATTCAGTACTTC. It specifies CASSASLAGEAKNIQYF.

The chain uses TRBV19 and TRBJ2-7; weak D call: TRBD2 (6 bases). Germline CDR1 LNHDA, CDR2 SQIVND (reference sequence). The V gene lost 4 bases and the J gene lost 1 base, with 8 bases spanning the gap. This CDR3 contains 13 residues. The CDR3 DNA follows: TGTGCCAGTAGTAGGGGACTGTCCTACGAGCAGTACTTC. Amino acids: CASSRGLSYEQYF.

CDR3 DNA sequence: TGTGCCAGCAGCCAAGCGGCAGGGCCCATGGGCTACACCTTC. Amino acids: CASSQAAGPMGYTF. This chain uses TRBV3-1 (or the pseudogene TRBV3-2) with TRBJ1-2, with TRBD1 as a possible D gene (5 bases). The CDR3 contains 14 residues. Trimming took 1 base from V and 8 from J, leaving 14 bases between them. Germline-derived CDR1 and CDR2 are LGHDT and YNNKEL (reference sequence).

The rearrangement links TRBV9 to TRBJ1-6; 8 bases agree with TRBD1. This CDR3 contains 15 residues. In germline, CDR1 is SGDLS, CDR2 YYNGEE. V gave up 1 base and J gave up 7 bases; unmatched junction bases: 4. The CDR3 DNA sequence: TGTGCCAGCAGCGTATCTCCAGGGGGCAATTCACCCCTCCACTTT. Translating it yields CASSVSPGGNSPLHF.

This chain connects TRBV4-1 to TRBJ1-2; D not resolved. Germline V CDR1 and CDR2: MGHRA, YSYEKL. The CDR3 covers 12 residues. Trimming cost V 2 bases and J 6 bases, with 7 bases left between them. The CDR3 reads CASSQREDGYTF. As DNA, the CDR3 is TGCGCCAGCAGCCAACGGGAAGATGGCTACACCTTC.

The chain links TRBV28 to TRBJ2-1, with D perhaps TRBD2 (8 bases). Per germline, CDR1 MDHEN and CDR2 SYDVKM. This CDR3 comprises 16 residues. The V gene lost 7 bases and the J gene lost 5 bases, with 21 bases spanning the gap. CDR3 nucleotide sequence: TGTGCCAGCATCCAGGGGGACGGGAGGGGTGACAATGAGCAGTTCTTC. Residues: CASIQGDGRGDNEQFF.

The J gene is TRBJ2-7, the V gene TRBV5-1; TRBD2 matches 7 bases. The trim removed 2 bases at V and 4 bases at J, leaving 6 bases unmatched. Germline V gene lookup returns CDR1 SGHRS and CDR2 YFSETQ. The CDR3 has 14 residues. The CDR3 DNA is TGCGCCAGCAGCTTCGAGAGCGGGAAATACGAGCAGTACTTC. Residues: CASSFESGKYEQYF.

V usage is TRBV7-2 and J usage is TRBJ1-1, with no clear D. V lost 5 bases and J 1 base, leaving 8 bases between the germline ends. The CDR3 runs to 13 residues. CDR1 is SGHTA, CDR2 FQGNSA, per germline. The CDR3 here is CASSTQENTEAFF. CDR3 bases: TGTGCCAGCAGCACCCAGGAGAACACTGAAGCTTTCTTT.

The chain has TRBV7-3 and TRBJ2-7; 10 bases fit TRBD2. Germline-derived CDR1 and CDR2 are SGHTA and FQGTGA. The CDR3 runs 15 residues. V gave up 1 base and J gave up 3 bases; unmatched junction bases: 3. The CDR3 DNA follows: TGTGCCAGCAGCTTAAATCCTAGCGGGAGCTACGAGCAGTACTTC. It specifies CASSLNPSGSYEQYF.

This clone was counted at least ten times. The CDR3 DNA reads TGTGCCAGCAGTGAGCGAGCGGGAGTGACCTACGAGCAGTACTTC. This gives the protein CASSERAGVTYEQYF. This chain links TRBV2 with TRBJ2-7, with 8 bases identical to TRBD2. CDR1 is SNHLY and CDR2 is FYNNEI in the germline V gene. CDR3 size: 15 residues. V dropped 3 bases and J dropped 2; count of bases not matched to a gene: 6.

CDR3 amino acids: CASSLVAAGETQYF. The CDR3 DNA reads as TGTGCCAGCAGCCTAGTGGCCGCTGGGGAGACCCAGTACTTC. This chain links TRBV7-3 with TRBJ2-5; D gene unclear. The CDR3 spans 14 residues. Germline V lookup: CDR1 SGHTA, CDR2 FQGTGA. The germline V and J ends were trimmed by 5 bases and 5 bases, with 15 bases remaining between them.

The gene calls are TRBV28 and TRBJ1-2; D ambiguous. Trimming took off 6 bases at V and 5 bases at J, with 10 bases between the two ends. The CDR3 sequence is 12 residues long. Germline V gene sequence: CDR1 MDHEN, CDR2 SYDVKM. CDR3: CASRRVGYGYTF. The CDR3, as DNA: TGTGCCAGCAGGAGGGTAGGATATGGCTACACCTTC.

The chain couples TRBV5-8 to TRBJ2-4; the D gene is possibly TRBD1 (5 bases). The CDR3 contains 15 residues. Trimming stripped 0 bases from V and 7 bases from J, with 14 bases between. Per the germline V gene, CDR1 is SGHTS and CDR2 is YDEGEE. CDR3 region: CASSLEAGKGNIQYF. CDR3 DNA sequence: TGTGCCAGCAGCTTGGAAGCAGGGAAGGGGAACATTCAGTACTTC.

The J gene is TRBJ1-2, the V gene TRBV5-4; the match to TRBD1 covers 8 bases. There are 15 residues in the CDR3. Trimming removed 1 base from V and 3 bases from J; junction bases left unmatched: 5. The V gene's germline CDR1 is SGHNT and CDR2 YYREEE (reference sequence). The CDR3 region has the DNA TGTGCCAGCAGCTTGCAGACAGGGGAGGACTATGGCTACACCTTC. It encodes CASSLQTGEDYGYTF. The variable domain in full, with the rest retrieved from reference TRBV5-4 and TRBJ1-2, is ETGVTQSPTHLIKTRGQQVTLRCSSQSGHNTVSWYQQALGQGPQFIFQYYREEENGRGNFPPRFSGLQFPNYSSELNVNALELDDSALYLCASSLQTGEDYGYTFGSGTRLTVV.

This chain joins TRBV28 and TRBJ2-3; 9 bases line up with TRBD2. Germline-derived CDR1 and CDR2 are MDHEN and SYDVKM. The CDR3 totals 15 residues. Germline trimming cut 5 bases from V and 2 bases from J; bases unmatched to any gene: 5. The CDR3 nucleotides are TGTGCCAGCAGTCCGCGGGAGGGCAACACAGATACGCAGTATTTT. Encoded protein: CASSPREGNTDTQYF.

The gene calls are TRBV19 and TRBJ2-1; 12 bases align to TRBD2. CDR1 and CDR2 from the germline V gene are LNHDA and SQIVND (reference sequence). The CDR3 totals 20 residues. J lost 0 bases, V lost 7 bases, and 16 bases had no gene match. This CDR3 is CASTRYAPGLAGSSYNEQFF. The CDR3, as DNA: TGTGCCAGTACCCGATACGCCCCGGGACTAGCGGGCAGCTCCTACAATGAGCAGTTCTTC. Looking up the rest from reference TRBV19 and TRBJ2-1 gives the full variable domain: DGGITQSPKYLFRKEGQNVTLSCEQNLNHDAMYWYRQDPGQGLRLIYYSQIVNDFQKGDIAEGYSVSREKKESFPLTVTSAQKNPTAFYLCASTRYAPGLAGSSYNEQFFGPGTRLTVL.

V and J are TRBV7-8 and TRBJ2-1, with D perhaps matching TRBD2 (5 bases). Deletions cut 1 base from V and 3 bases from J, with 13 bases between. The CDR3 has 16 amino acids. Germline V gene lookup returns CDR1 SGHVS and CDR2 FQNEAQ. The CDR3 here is CASSLGLPRDYNEQFF. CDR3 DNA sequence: TGTGCCAGCAGCTTAGGACTACCACGGGACTACAATGAGCAGTTCTTC.